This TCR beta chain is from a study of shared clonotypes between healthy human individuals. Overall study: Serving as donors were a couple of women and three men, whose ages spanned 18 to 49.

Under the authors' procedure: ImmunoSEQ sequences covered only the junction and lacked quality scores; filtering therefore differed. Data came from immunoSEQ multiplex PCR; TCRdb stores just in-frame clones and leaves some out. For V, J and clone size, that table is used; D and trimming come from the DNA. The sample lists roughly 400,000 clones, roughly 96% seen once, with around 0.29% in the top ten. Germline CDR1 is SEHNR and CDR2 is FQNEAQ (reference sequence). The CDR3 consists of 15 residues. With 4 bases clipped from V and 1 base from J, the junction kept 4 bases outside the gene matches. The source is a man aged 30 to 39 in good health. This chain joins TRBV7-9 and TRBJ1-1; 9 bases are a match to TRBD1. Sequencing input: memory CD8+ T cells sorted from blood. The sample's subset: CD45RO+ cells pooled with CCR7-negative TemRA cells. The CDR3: CASSSGQGRNTEAFF. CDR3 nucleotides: TGTGCCAGCAGCTCGGGACAGGGACGGAACACTGAAGCTTTCTTT.